This TCR beta chain was found in a study of blood T cell repertoires in COVID-19. Study overall: Samples taken during acute and convalescent COVID-19 were collected in the United States, Italy and Spain. PBMCs, B-cell-depleted T cells, or T cells were the source of the cDNA or gDNA that made up the material.

Enrolment of Seattle patients took place during active infection, and they were followed longitudinally. The CDR3 runs to 18 residues. Germline CDR1 and CDR2: MDHEN and SYDVKM. Trimming removed 3 bases at V and 9 bases at J, with 24 bases between. Assay used: immunoSEQ multiplex PCR; TCRdb lists only in-frame clones, some missing. The sample holds approximately 120,000 clones, approximately 85% seen once. The sample was peripheral blood. The sequence was obtained from a woman aged 80 or over with COVID-19, enrolled during active disease. The chain links TRBV28 to TRBJ1-6, with a weak D call TRBD1 (5 bases). CDR3 residues: CASSLAAGGAAGSSPLHF. The CDR3, as DNA: TGTGCCAGCAGTTTGGCCGCCGGAGGGGCAGCGGGTTCTTCACCCCTCCACTTT.